A single sample is the source of the 24 T cell receptor beta chains below, sequenced in a study of cytomegalovirus exposure and HLA in healthy donors. 13 Jbeta primers and 60 Vbeta primers were used for the PCR. Profiling relied on immunoSEQ multiplex PCR, and the TCRdb table lists in-frame clones only, not all of them. The sample shows 150,000 to 200,000 clones, roughly 88% of them seen only once. The sequenced sample consisted of PBMCs. The origin of the receptors is a man younger than 30 in good health and CMV-seropositive.

The chain recombines TRBV9 with TRBJ2-1, with D possibly TRBD2 on 6 matching bases. From germline, CDR1 is SGDLS and CDR2 YYNGEE. With 0 bases removed from V and 3 bases from J, the gap between germline ends came to 7 bases. The CDR3 consists of 14 residues. The CDR3 region is CASSVGGVYNEQFF. CDR3 nucleotides: TGTGCCAGCAGCGTAGGGGGGGTCTACAATGAGCAGTTCTTC.

The chain uses TRBV4-1 and TRBJ1-6; D call uncertain. CDR1 is MGHRA, CDR2 YSYEKL, per germline. V was trimmed by 1 base and J by 10 bases, leaving 17 bases between them. The CDR3 spans 16 residues. In nucleotides, the CDR3 is TGCGCCAGCAGCCAAGGTAGTTCACCCTTATTCTCACCCCTCCACTTT. Its protein product is CASSQGSSPLFSPLHF.

The V gene is TRBV27, the J gene TRBJ2-2, with 8 bases that match TRBD1. The CDR3 is made up of 18 amino acids. Trimming took 6 bases from V and 1 from J; bases not matched to a gene: 13. Germline loops: CDR1 MNHEY, CDR2 SMNVEV (reference sequence). This chain's CDR3 is CASSPIVSGTGNTGELFF. The CDR3 DNA is TGTGCCAGCAGCCCCATAGTGTCCGGGACAGGGAACACCGGGGAGCTGTTTTTT.

The chain joins TRBV6-1 to TRBJ2-5; D unresolved. The germline V gene encodes CDR1 MNHNS and CDR2 SASEGT. V was shortened by 3 bases and J by 4 bases, with 6 bases between the two germline ends. The CDR3 runs 12 residues. The CDR3 DNA reads TGTGCCAGCAGTGACGCTATAGAGACCCAGTACTTC. Its translation: CASSDAIETQYF.

V is TRBV7-6 and J is TRBJ2-3; 11 bases match TRBD2. CDR1 and CDR2 (germline): SGHVS, FNYEAQ. The V segment lost 6 bases and the J segment 5 bases; nucleotides outside the gene matches: 10. The CDR3 covers 16 residues. The CDR3 here is CASRPASGGLGDTQYF. The CDR3 DNA follows: TGTGCCAGCAGACCCGCTAGCGGGGGGCTCGGAGATACGCAGTATTTT.

The gene calls are TRBV2 and TRBJ1-5; perhaps TRBD1 as D (6 bases). The CDR3 has 13 amino acids. Germline-derived CDR1 and CDR2 are SNHLY and FYNNEI. V was shortened by 9 bases and J by 2 bases, with 11 bases between the two germline ends. CDR3 in DNA: TGTGCCAGTGGACAGTCCCGCAATCAGCCCCAGCATTTT. Amino acid sequence: CASGQSRNQPQHF.

This chain joins TRBV6-1 and TRBJ2-5; D is uncertain. This CDR3 comprises 14 residues. Germline CDR1 reads MNHNS; CDR2 reads SASEGT. Trimming stripped 0 bases from V and 5 bases from J, with 10 bases between. CDR3 loop: CASSEAANGETQYF. Here the CDR3 DNA reads TGTGCCAGCAGTGAAGCGGCGAACGGGGAGACCCAGTACTTC.

V usage is TRBV12-5 and J usage is TRBJ2-1; 7 bases align to TRBD1. Per germline, CDR1 LGHNT and CDR2 FRNRAP. Losses at the gene ends were 6 bases for V and 0 bases for J; bases not matched to a gene: 8. This CDR3 has 16 amino acids. The CDR3: CASGKAWTGSYNEQFF. As DNA, the CDR3 is TGTGCTAGTGGGAAGGCCTGGACAGGCTCCTACAATGAGCAGTTCTTC.

This CDR3 reads CASGTGAGNTIYF. CDR3 nucleotide sequence: TGTGCCAGCGGGACAGGGGCTGGAAACACCATATATTTT. The chain employs TRBV6-1 and TRBJ1-3; 10 bases line up with TRBD1. The CDR3 loop spans 13 amino acids. V lost 8 bases and J lost 2; bases outside the gene matches: 0. Germline V gives CDR1 MNHNS, CDR2 SASEGT.

The chain has TRBV9 and TRBJ1-3; D ambiguous. CDR1 and CDR2 (germline): SGDLS, YYNGEE. Between the trimmed V and J ends, which lost 4 bases and 0 bases, there was a span of 11 bases. The CDR3 loop spans 15 amino acids. CDR3 amino acids: CASSSDGYSGNTIYF. Written as DNA, the CDR3 is TGTGCCAGCAGCTCAGATGGTTACTCTGGAAACACCATATATTTT.

V usage is TRBV5-1 and J usage is TRBJ2-1; no clear D. V lost 7 bases to trimming and J lost 6 bases, with 11 bases between them. The CDR3 runs to 12 residues. CDR1 and CDR2 (germline): SGHRS, YFSETQ. CDR3: CASLNPGNEQFF. The CDR3 DNA reads TGCGCCAGCCTGAACCCAGGCAATGAGCAGTTCTTC.

The sample holds one count of this clone. This chain connects TRBV19 to TRBJ2-2; D gene unclear. CDR1 and CDR2 (germline): LNHDA, SQIVND (reference sequence). V lost 8 bases and J lost 4, with 17 bases in between. The CDR3 length is 15 residues. This CDR3 reads CASAPPGSGTGELFF. The CDR3 DNA reads as TGTGCCAGTGCCCCCCCCGGGTCGGGCACCGGGGAGCTGTTTTTT. The variable domain in full, with the rest retrieved from reference TRBV19 and TRBJ2-2, is DGGITQSPKYLFRKEGQNVTLSCEQNLNHDAMYWYRQDPGQGLRLIYYSQIVNDFQKGDIAEGYSVSREKKESFPLTVTSAQKNPTAFYLCASAPPGSGTGELFFGEGSRLTVL.

This clone was seen only a few times. The chain uses TRBV5-1 and TRBJ2-3; a weak D match, TRBD2 (7 bases). CDR3 length: 14 amino acids. V gave up 3 bases and J gave up 4 bases, with 12 bases separating them. Germline V gene lookup returns CDR1 SGHRS and CDR2 YFSETQ. The CDR3 sequence is CASSWGGAADTQYF. The CDR3 DNA reads as TGCGCCAGCAGCTGGGGGGGGGCCGCAGATACGCAGTATTTT. Full variable domain (rest looked up from reference TRBV5-1 and TRBJ2-3): KAGVTQTPRYLIKTRGQQVTLSCSPISGHRSVSWYQQTPGQGLQFLFEYFSETQRNKGNFPGRFSGRQFSNSRSEMNVSTLELGDSALYLCASSWGGAADTQYFGPGTRLTVL.

The chain employs TRBV18 and TRBJ2-2; tentative D call: TRBD2 (6 bases). Germline V gene sequence: CDR1 KGHSH, CDR2 LQKENI. This CDR3 contains 13 residues. The germline V and J ends were trimmed by 4 bases and 5 bases, with 8 bases remaining between them. In DNA form, the CDR3 reads TGTGCCAGCTCACTGGACTATACCGGGGAGCTGTTTTTT. The encoded protein is CASSLDYTGELFF.

The CDR3 loop is CAISEAASGNIQYF. DNA of the CDR3: TGTGCCATCAGTGAGGCCGCCTCGGGAAACATTCAGTACTTC. The chain carries TRBV10-3 and TRBJ2-4, with no clear D. The length of the CDR3 is 14 residues. The V gene's germline CDR1 is ENHRY and CDR2 SYGVKD. Trimming removed 2 bases from V and 6 bases from J, with 11 bases in between.

The chain employs TRBV18 and TRBJ1-2; the D gene is possibly TRBD1 (5 bases). V was clipped by 5 bases and J by 5 bases, with 12 bases between them. The germline V gene encodes CDR1 KGHSH and CDR2 LQKENI. This CDR3 is built from 13 residues. DNA for the CDR3: TGTGCCAGCTCATCGACAGTCACGTATGGCTACACCTTC. Protein sequence: CASSSTVTYGYTF.

The chain combines TRBV27 with TRBJ1-1; tentative D call: TRBD1 (6 bases). The germline CDR1 and CDR2 sequences are MNHEY and SMNVEV (reference sequence). V lost 6 bases, J lost 0 bases, and 14 bases lay in between. This CDR3 region has 15 residues. The CDR3 bases are TGTGCCAGCAGCCTTCAGGGGACCATGAACACTGAAGCTTTCTTT. This codes for CASSLQGTMNTEAFF.

This clone has more than one count but fewer than ten. The chain links TRBV18 to TRBJ1-5; D unclear. The CDR3 sequence is 14 residues long. Germline V lookup: CDR1 KGHSH, CDR2 LQKENI. The V end was cut by 2 bases, the J end by 1 base, with 6 bases between. The CDR3, as DNA: TGTGCCAGCTCACCAGGCGGGAGCAATCAGCCCCAGCATTTT. Amino acid sequence: CASSPGGSNQPQHF.

CDR3 sequence reads: CASSFTFGQRNTEAFF. The CDR3 nucleotides are TGTGCCAGCAGCTTTACTTTTGGACAAAGAAACACTGAAGCTTTCTTT. This rearrangement joins TRBV5-8 to TRBJ1-1; D possibly corresponds to TRBD1 (5 bases). Germline V CDR1 and CDR2: SGHTS, YDEGEE. The CDR3 has 16 amino acids. Between the trimmed V and J ends, which lost 2 bases and 2 bases, there was a span of 16 bases.

V and J are TRBV5-1 and TRBJ2-7; TRBD1 is a possible D gene (5 bases). Trimming pared 8 bases from V and 0 bases from J, leaving 15 bases between. Germline CDR1 and CDR2: SGHRS and YFSETQ. The CDR3 extends over 14 amino acids. This CDR3 reads CASARDRSSYEQYF. The CDR3 DNA follows: TGCGCCAGTGCCAGGGATAGAAGCTCCTACGAGCAGTACTTC.

This chain connects TRBV29-1 to TRBJ2-3, with TRBD1 matching 8 bases. The trim removed 5 bases at V and 1 base at J, leaving 5 bases unmatched. CDR1 SQVTM and CDR2 ANQGSEA come from the germline V gene. CDR3 length equals 14 residues. In DNA form, the CDR3 reads TGCAGCGTTACCGGACAGGGAGGCACAGATACGCAGTATTTT. This encodes CSVTGQGGTDTQYF.

The chain uses TRBV2 and TRBJ1-1, with D tentatively TRBD1 (5 bases). CDR1 is SNHLY, CDR2 FYNNEI, per germline. V lost 5 bases and J lost 4, with 17 bases in between. The CDR3 extends over 15 amino acids. CDR3 protein: CASSNPQGLGTEAFF. CDR3 in DNA: TGTGCCAGCAGTAATCCTCAGGGCTTAGGCACTGAAGCTTTCTTT.

This chain uses TRBV9 with TRBJ2-7; 7 nucleotides agree with TRBD2. The CDR3 spans 14 residues. Germline V gene lookup returns CDR1 SGDLS and CDR2 YYNGEE. Losses at the gene ends were 4 bases for V and 6 bases for J; bases not matched to a gene: 10. DNA for the CDR3: TGTGCCAGCAGCTACGGGGACCGGGAGGCCGAGCAGTACTTC. Protein product: CASSYGDREAEQYF.

The chain has TRBV29-1 and TRBJ2-5, with a tentative D call TRBD1 (5 bases). In germline, CDR1 is SQVTM, CDR2 ANQGSEA. The CDR3 length is 12 residues. The V end lost 6 bases, the J end lost 2 bases, and 10 bases lay between the germline ends. CDR3 coding DNA: TGCAGCGTCTTGACAGCTCAAGAGACCCAGTACTTC. Amino acids: CSVLTAQETQYF.